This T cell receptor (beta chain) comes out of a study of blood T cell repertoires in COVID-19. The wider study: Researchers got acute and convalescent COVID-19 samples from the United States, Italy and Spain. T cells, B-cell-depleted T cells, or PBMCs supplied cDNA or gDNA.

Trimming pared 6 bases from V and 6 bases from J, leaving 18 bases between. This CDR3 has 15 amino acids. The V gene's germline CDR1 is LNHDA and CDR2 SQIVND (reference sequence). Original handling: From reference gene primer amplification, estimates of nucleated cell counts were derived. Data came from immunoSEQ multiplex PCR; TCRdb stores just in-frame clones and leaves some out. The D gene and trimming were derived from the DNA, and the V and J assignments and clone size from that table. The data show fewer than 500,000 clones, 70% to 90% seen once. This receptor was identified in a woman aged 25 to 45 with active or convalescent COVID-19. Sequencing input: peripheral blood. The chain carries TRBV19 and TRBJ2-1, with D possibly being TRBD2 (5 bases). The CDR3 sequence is CASSNLNRDTNEQFF. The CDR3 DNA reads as TGTGCCAGTAGCAACCTTAACCGGGATACCAATGAGCAGTTCTTC.